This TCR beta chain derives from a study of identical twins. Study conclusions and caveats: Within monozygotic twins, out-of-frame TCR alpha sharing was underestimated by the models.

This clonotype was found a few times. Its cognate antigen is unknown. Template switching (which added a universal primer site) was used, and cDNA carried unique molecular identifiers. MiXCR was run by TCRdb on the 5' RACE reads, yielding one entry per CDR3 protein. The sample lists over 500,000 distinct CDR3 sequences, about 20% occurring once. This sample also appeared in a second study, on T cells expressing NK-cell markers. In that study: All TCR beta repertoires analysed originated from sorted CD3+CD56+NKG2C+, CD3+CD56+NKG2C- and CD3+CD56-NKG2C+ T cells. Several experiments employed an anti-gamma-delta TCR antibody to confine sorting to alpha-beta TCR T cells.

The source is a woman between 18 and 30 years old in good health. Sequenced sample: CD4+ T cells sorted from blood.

The CDR3 reads CSARKRGNTDTQYF. CDR3 in DNA: TGCAGTGCTAGGAAGCGGGGCAACACAGATACGCAGTATTTT. The V and J genes are TRBV20-1 and TRBJ2-3; TRBD2 aligns across 7 bases. After removal of 3 bases from V and 2 bases from J, the junction contained 5 bases not matched to a gene. Looked up from germline, CDR1 is DFQATT and CDR2 is SNEGSKA (reference sequence). The length of the CDR3 is 14 residues.